This T cell receptor beta chain derives from a study of regulatory T cells in long-lasting Graves disease. Whole-study results and caveats: TCR diversity was lower in persistent Graves' patients (versus newly diagnosed ones). Patients with persistent disease showed a bias toward TRBV28, TRBJ1-2 and TRBJ2-5.

This clonotype was counted many times. Its antigen is as yet unknown. Time point of the sample: persistent/refractory GD, antithyroid drugs over 5 years with positive TRAb. From RNA extracted from PBMCs, the TCR library was made. EDTA tubes received approximately 10 milliliters of drawn peripheral blood. According to the study, TCR beta libraries were built with iRepertoire HTBI primers and CDR3-region Arm-PCR. In TCRdb, the multiplex PCR reads were re-called with MiXCR into one record per CDR3 protein. The top ten hold roughly an eighth of the sample, which has 400,000 to 500,000 distinct CDR3 sequences, around 20% seen once. The CDR3 is 14 residues long. Germline values: CDR1 MDHEN, CDR2 SYDVKM. Losses at the gene ends were 8 bases for V and 6 bases for J; bases not matched to a gene: 7.

This specimen consisted of peripheral blood mononuclear cells (PBMCs), obtained when the disease was refractory, from a patient treated with antithyroid drugs. V and J are TRBV28 and TRBJ2-2; 9 nucleotides line up with TRBD1. The TCR comes from a female donor with Graves disease. CDR3 sequence (DNA): TGTGCCAGCGGGGGACAGGGAGTTGCCGGGGAGCTGTTTTTT. Protein: CASGGQGVAGELFF.